This TCR beta chain is from a study of T cells after somatic rescue of genetic block. The CDR3 has 13 residues. V dropped 0 bases and J dropped 10 bases, with 13 bases sitting between them. Germline V gene lookup returns CDR1 SGHKS and CDR2 YYEKEE (reference sequence). TCRdb's table, derived via immunoSEQ multiplex PCR, lists solely in-frame clones and lacks some. The sample holds over 95,000 clones; under 95% are singletons and the top ten take about 1.5%. This clone came up once. The sequenced material came from peripheral blood mononuclear cells (PBMCs). This clonotype originated in a woman younger than 30. This rearrangement joins TRBV5-5 to TRBJ1-1, with unresolved D. CDR3 in amino acids: CASSLASRFPAFF. The CDR3 nucleotides read TGTGCCAGCAGCTTGGCCTCCAGGTTTCCAGCTTTCTTT.